Listed below are T cell receptor beta chains from one sample, sequenced in a study of blood T cell repertoires in COVID-19. This table comes from immunoSEQ multiplex PCR, and its TCRdb copy is limited to in-frame clones, with some not included. The data show roughly 86,000 clones, with approximately 82% seen just once and just over 20% held by the top ten. Material for sequencing was peripheral blood. The receptor set was obtained from a human donor in a cohort sampled during active COVID-19. The CDR3 runs from the conserved cysteine through the conserved F or W. A D gene is named only where the DNA matches it firmly. Where a row states a size, it is once, few, many or the class of an expanded clone; other rows omit it.

d_gene,j_gene,v_gene,abundance,CDR3nt,CDR3aa
.,TRBJ1-1,TRBV15,.,TGTGCCACCAGCAGACGCCGGGAGGACACTGAAGCTTTCTTT,CATSRRREDTEAFF
.,TRBJ1-1,TRBV30,.,TGTGCCTGGAGTCTCCAGGGGATTGAAGCTTTCTTT,CAWSLQGIEAFF
.,TRBJ1-2,TRBV5-5,.,TGTGCCAGCAGCTTGGCGTCAGTAACAGCTAACTATGGCTACACCTTC,CASSLASVTANYGYTF
.,TRBJ2-5,TRBV15,.,TGTGCCACCAGCAGAGATCCCGGTGCCCAAGAGACCCAGTACTTC,CATSRDPGAQETQYF
.,TRBJ2-3,TRBV14,few,TGTGCCAGCAGCGAACAACTAGGTCCAGATACGCAGTATTTT,CASSEQLGPDTQYF
.,TRBJ2-2,TRBV28,.,TGTGCCAGTACAGGGTCCGGGGAGCTGTTTTTT,CASTGSGELFF
TRBD2,TRBJ2-2,TRBV9,once,TGTGCCAGCAGCGTAGACCCAGCGGGGGGGCCCGGGGAGCTGTTTTTT,CASSVDPAGGPGELFF
TRBD2,TRBJ2-1,TRBV5-5,.,TGTGCCAGCAGCTTGGGCCTCTGGACTAGCGGGGGGGATGAGCAGTTCTTC,CASSLGLWTSGGDEQFF
TRBD2,TRBJ2-5,TRBV6-5,.,TGTGCCAGCAGTTACGGGATTAGCGGGGGGGCAAAGACCCAGTACTTC,CASSYGISGGAKTQYF
.,TRBJ1-4,TRBV7-9,.,TGTGCCAGCAGCTTAATTTTATCCGTACGCGATGAAAAACTGTTTTTT,CASSLILSVRDEKLFF
TRBD1,TRBJ2-3,TRBV7-9,.,TGTGCCAGCAGGCATTCTAGGACAGGGGGGACAGATACGCAGTATTTT,CASRHSRTGGTDTQYF
.,TRBJ2-3,TRBV21-1,.,TGTGCCAGCAGCAAAGAAAGCCCGGGACAGGGGGCAGATACGCAGTATTTT,CASSKESPGQGADTQYF
TRBD2,TRBJ2-7,TRBV18,.,TGTGCCAGCTCACCCCGAGCGGGGGGGCCTTCGATCTACGAGCAGTACTTC,CASSPRAGGPSIYEQYF
TRBD1,TRBJ1-5,TRBV29-1,few,TGCAGCGTCGGCGGGACAGACCCCAATCAGCCCCAGCATTTT,CSVGGTDPNQPQHF
.,TRBJ2-2,TRBV12-5,few,TGTGCTAGTGGTTTGGGGGGCTTCGACACCGGGGAGCTGTTTTTT,CASGLGGFDTGELFF
TRBD1,TRBJ2-3,TRBV7-9,.,TGTGCCAGCACCACAAGTCAGGGGGAGAGCACAGATACGCAGTATTTT,CASTTSQGESTDTQYF
.,TRBJ1-1,TRBV20-1,.,TGCAGTGCTAGTGACGGCCCTAGCACTGAAGCTTTCTTT,CSASDGPSTEAFF
.,TRBJ2-1,TRBV20-1,.,TGCAGTGCTGAACAGGGTGAGCAGTTCTTC,CSAEQGEQFF
TRBD2,TRBJ2-7,TRBV7-6,.,TGTGCCAGCAGCTTAGTGGGGGGGTCCCGCTCCTACGAGCAGTACTTC,CASSLVGGSRSYEQYF
TRBD1,TRBJ2-7,TRBV18,.,TGTGCCAGCTCACGGGACAGCCGACCCTCCTACGAGCAGTACTTC,CASSRDSRPSYEQYF
.,TRBJ1-5,TRBV24-1,.,TGTGCCACCAGTGACCCCGGAGGCCCCAATCAGCCCCAGCATTTT,CATSDPGGPNQPQHF
TRBD1,TRBJ1-5,TRBV6-5,.,TGTGCCAGCAATCCGGGACAGATCAATCAGCCCCAGCATTTT,CASNPGQINQPQHF
TRBD2,TRBJ2-3,TRBV3-1/TRBV3-2,.,TGTGCCAGCAGCCGCCGCTTCAGGACTAGCGGGGGGGCGGATACGCAGTATTTT,CASSRRFRTSGGADTQYF
.,TRBJ2-6,TRBV2,once,TGTGCCAGCAGCCGGGACTCTGGGGCCAACGTCCTGACTTTC,CASSRDSGANVLTF
.,TRBJ1-3,TRBV6-5,.,TGTGCCAGCTCCCGACGCAGGGAGGCTGGAAACACCATATATTTT,CASSRRREAGNTIYF
TRBD2,TRBJ2-7,TRBV5-4,.,TGTGCCAGCAGCCAGGGGACTAGCGGGTTCTACGAGCAGTACTTC,CASSQGTSGFYEQYF
TRBD2,TRBJ2-7,TRBV18,few,TGTGCCAGCTCACCACCGTCTCTAGCGGGTTACGAGCAGTACTTC,CASSPPSLAGYEQYF
TRBD1,TRBJ2-5,TRBV12-3/TRBV12-4,.,TGTGCCAGCAGAGAGGGGGCGGGGACCCAGTACTTC,CASREGAGTQYF
TRBD1,TRBJ2-4,TRBV29-1,once,TGCAGCGTTGGACAGGGAAAAAACATTCAGTACTTC,CSVGQGKNIQYF
.,TRBJ1-2,TRBV10-3,.,TGTGCCATCAGTGAACTACAGGGAATAGATGGCTACACCTTC,CAISELQGIDGYTF
TRBD2,TRBJ2-7,TRBV6-2/TRBV6-3,.,TGTGCCAGCAGTCAGTTAGCGGGGATCTACGAGCAGTACTTC,CASSQLAGIYEQYF
.,TRBJ1-5,TRBV28,.,TGTGCCAGCAGTTTTGGGAGTAGCAATCAGCCCCAGCATTTT,CASSFGSSNQPQHF
.,TRBJ2-1,TRBV6-5,once,TGTGCCAGCACGGGGTCGGGGGTTAATGAGCAGTTCTTC,CASTGSGVNEQFF
TRBD1,TRBJ1-2,TRBV27,.,TGTGCCAGCAGTTTTCGACAGGGAGCGGGCGGCTACACCTTC,CASSFRQGAGGYTF
TRBD1,TRBJ1-1,TRBV5-1,.,TGCGCCAGCAGCGCCTCAGGGGGTTGGACTGAAGCTTTCTTT,CASSASGGWTEAFF
.,TRBJ2-3,TRBV5-1,.,TGCGCCAGCAGCTTGGCATCCGATACGCAGTATTTT,CASSLASDTQYF
.,TRBJ2-7,TRBV11-2,.,TGTGCCAGCAGCGCCGGGTTCTCCTACGAGCAGTACTTC,CASSAGFSYEQYF
.,TRBJ2-7,TRBV7-9,.,TGTGCCAGCAGCGTTGCGGGGAGGAGTTGGGAGCAGTACTTC,CASSVAGRSWEQYF
TRBD1,TRBJ2-5,TRBV2,.,TGTGCCAGCACAAATTCACCCGGGACAGGGGTCGAGACCCAGTACTTC,CASTNSPGTGVETQYF
.,TRBJ1-6,TRBV5-4,.,TGTGCCAGCAGTCCAAGGGGTGGGAATTCACCCCTCCACTTT,CASSPRGGNSPLHF
.,TRBJ2-3,TRBV15,.,TGTGCCACCAGCAGAGTTTTCGATAACTATTTCAGCACAGATACGCAGTATTTT,CATSRVFDNYFSTDTQYF
TRBD1,TRBJ2-1,TRBV19,.,TGTGCCAGTACCCCAGCGGGACAGGGAAGTGGTAATGAGCAGTTCTTC,CASTPAGQGSGNEQFF
.,TRBJ2-2,TRBV6-2/TRBV6-3,.,TGTGCCAGCAGTCTTACGGCTCTAGCAACCGGGGAGCTGTTTTTT,CASSLTALATGELFF
.,TRBJ2-3,TRBV7-3,.,TGTGCCAGCAGCGATATTCCCGAACTCGACACAGATACGCAGTATTTT,CASSDIPELDTDTQYF
.,TRBJ1-6,TRBV19,.,TGTGCCAGTAACGGCGTGACGGGGAGTTCACCCCTCCACTTT,CASNGVTGSSPLHF
TRBD2,TRBJ2-1,TRBV5-8,.,TGTGCCAGCAGCTTCCCTAGCTGGCGGGGGGGGTCCTACAATGAGCAGTTCTTC,CASSFPSWRGGSYNEQFF
.,TRBJ2-3,TRBV7-3,.,TGTGCCAGCAGCTTATATGGGCAGGGGTCCACAGATACGCAGTATTTT,CASSLYGQGSTDTQYF
.,TRBJ1-3,TRBV6-6,.,TGTGCCAGCAATTCAGGGGTCGTGGAGGGAAACACCATATATTTT,CASNSGVVEGNTIYF
.,TRBJ2-1,TRBV3-1/TRBV3-2,.,TGTGCCAGCAGCCAAGGTCACAGGCCTTACAATGAGCAGTTCTTC,CASSQGHRPYNEQFF
TRBD2,TRBJ2-2,TRBV19,.,TGTGCCAGTGGGTTAGCGGGGGCGAACACCGGGGAGCTGTTTTTT,CASGLAGANTGELFF
.,TRBJ1-6,TRBV18,.,TGTGCCAGCTCACCGCAGGGGAATTCACCCCTCCACTTT,CASSPQGNSPLHF
.,TRBJ2-5,TRBV29-1,.,TGCAGCGTTGCGACAGGCCAAGAGACCCAGTACTTC,CSVATGQETQYF
.,TRBJ2-1,TRBV19,.,TGTGCCAGTAGTGGTCAGGGGCACAATGAGCAGTTCTTC,CASSGQGHNEQFF
TRBD1,TRBJ1-4,TRBV5-1,few,TGCGCCAGCAGCTTGCGTGGGACAGGGGATGAAAAACTGTTTTTT,CASSLRGTGDEKLFF
TRBD1,TRBJ1-5,TRBV2,.,TGTGCCAGTAGGGGGACAGGGAACCAGCCCCAGCATTTT,CASRGTGNQPQHF
.,TRBJ1-3,TRBV9,.,TGTGCCAGCAGCGTAGAACAGTACTCTGGAAACACCATATATTTT,CASSVEQYSGNTIYF
.,TRBJ2-2,TRBV29-1,.,TGCAGCGTAAAGGGGCAGACGAACACCGGGGAGCTGTTTTTT,CSVKGQTNTGELFF
.,TRBJ2-2,TRBV9,.,TGTGCCAGCAGCGTAGTGGGGGCCTTGGCCGGGGAGCTGTTTTTT,CASSVVGALAGELFF